The clone carrying this T cell receptor beta chain has only a few counts. Its cognate antigen is unknown. These data are taken from a study of CD8 T cells in ankylosing spondylitis. TCRdb ran MiXCR on the 5' RACE reads and lists one entry per CDR3 protein. Of hundreds of thousands of distinct CDR3 sequences listed, roughly 13% were seen once; the top ten hold 6.8%. Whole-study findings and limits: Reports say disease-linked clones showed up significantly more in matched ankylosing spondylitis synovial fluid. Seemingly characteristic of ankylosing spondylitis blood was a TCR beta motif consisting of roughly 8 highly homologous variants.

V lost 5 bases, J lost 7 bases, and 11 bases stayed unmatched. In germline, CDR1 is PRHDT, CDR2 FYEKMQ (reference sequence). The length of the CDR3 is 15 residues. The source material was blood, either unsorted or a sorted T cell fraction (not recorded which). The TCR comes from a male donor with ankylosing spondylitis. The chain has TRBV13 and TRBJ2-1, with 7 bases lining up with TRBD2. The CDR3 loop is CASSLPREGRNEQFF. As DNA, the CDR3 is TGTGCCAGCAGCCTCCCCAGGGAGGGCCGTAATGAGCAGTTCTTC.